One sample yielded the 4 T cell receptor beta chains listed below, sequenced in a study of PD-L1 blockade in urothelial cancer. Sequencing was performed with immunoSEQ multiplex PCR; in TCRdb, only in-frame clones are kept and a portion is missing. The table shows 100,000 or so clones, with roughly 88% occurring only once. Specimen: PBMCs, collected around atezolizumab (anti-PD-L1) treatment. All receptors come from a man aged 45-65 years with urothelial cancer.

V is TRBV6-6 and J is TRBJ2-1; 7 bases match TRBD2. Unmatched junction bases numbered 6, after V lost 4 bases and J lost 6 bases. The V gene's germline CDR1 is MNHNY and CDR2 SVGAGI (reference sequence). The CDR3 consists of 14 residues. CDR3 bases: TGTGCCAGCAGTTCCCCGACTAGCTTCAATGAGCAGTTCTTC. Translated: CASSSPTSFNEQFF.

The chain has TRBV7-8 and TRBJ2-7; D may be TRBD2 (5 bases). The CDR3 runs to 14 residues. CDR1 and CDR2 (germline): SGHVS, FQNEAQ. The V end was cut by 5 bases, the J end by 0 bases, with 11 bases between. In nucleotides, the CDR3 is TGTGCCAGCAGCCCCGGACTGGTCTCCTACGAGCAGTACTTC. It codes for CASSPGLVSYEQYF.

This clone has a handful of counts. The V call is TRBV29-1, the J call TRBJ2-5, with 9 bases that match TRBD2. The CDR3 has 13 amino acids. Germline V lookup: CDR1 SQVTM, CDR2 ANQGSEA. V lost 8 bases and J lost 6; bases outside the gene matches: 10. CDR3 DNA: TGCAGCCATGGGGCGGGAGGGTCCCAGACCCAGTACTTC. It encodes CSHGAGGSQTQYF. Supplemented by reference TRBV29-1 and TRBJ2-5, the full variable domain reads SAVISQKPSRDICQRGTSLTIQCQVDSQVTMMFWYRQQPGQSLTLIATANQGSEATYESGFVIDKFPISRPNLTFSTLTVSNMSPEDSSIYLCSHGAGGSQTQYFGPGTRLLVL.

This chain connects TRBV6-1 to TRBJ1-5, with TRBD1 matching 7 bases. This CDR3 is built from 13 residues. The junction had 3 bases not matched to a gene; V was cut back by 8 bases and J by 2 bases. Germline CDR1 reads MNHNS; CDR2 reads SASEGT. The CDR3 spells CASFGQGNQPQHF. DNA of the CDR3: TGTGCCAGCTTCGGACAGGGCAATCAGCCCCAGCATTTT.